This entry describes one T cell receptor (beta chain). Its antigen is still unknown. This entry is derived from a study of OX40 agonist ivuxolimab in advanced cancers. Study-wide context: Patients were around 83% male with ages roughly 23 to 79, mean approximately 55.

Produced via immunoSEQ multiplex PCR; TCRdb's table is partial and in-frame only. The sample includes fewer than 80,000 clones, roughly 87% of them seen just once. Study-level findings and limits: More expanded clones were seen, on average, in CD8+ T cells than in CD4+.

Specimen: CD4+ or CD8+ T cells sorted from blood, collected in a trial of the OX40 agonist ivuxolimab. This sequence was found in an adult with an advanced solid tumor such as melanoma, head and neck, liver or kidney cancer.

CDR3 residues: CASASGGDEQFF. CDR3 DNA: TGTGCCAGCGCCTCGGGAGGGGATGAGCAGTTCTTC. J is TRBJ2-1 and V is TRBV6-6; 8 bases are a match to TRBD2. After removal of 8 bases from V and 8 bases from J, the junction contained 5 bases not matched to a gene. Germline V gives CDR1 MNHNY, CDR2 SVGAGI (reference sequence). CDR3 length equals 12 residues.